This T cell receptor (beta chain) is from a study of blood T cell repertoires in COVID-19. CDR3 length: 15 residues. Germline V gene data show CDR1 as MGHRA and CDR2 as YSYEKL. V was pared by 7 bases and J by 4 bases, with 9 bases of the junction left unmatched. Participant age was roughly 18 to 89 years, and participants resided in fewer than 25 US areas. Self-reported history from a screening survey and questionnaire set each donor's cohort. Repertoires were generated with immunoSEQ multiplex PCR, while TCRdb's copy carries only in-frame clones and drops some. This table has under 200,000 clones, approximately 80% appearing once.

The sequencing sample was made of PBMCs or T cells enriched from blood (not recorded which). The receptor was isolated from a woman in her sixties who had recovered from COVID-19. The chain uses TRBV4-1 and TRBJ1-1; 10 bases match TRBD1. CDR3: CASTGQGDARTEAFF. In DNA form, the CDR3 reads TGCGCCAGCACCGGACAGGGGGACGCCCGCACTGAAGCTTTCTTT.